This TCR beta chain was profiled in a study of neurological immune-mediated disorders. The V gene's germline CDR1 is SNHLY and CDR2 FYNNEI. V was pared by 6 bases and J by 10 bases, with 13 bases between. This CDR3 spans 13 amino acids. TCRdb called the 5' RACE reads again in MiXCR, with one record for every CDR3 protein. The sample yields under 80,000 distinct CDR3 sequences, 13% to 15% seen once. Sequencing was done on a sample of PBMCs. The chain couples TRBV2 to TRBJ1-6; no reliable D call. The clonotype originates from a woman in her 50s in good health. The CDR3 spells CASSKTVGSPLHF. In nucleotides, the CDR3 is TGTGCCAGCAGCAAGACGGTCGGCTCACCCCTCCACTTT.